This T cell receptor (beta chain) emerged from a study of blood T cell repertoires in COVID-19. Study in general: Samples of COVID-19 (acute and convalescent) were obtained from the United States, Italy and Spain. T cells, B-cell-depleted T cells, or PBMCs provided the cDNA or gDNA that served as material.

From germline, CDR1 is LGHDT and CDR2 YNNKEL (reference sequence). With V trimmed by 2 bases and J by 6 bases, 10 bases remained unmatched. CDR3 length: 16 amino acids. Original analysis: Researchers report that nucleated cell counts were estimated from reference gene primer amplification. Sequencing was performed with immunoSEQ multiplex PCR; in TCRdb, only in-frame clones are kept and a portion is missing. Clone size and the V and J calls come from that table; the DNA yielded D and trimming. The sample yields over 150,000 clones, 90% seen once. V is TRBV3-1 (or the pseudogene TRBV3-2) and J is TRBJ2-1; 7 nucleotides line up with TRBD1. Input material: peripheral blood. This sequence was found in a man in his fifties or sixties with acute or convalescent COVID-19. CDR3 DNA sequence: TGTGCCAGCAGCCAAAGGGAGACAGGGCCCTTCAATGAGCAGTTCTTC. Translation: CASSQRETGPFNEQFF.